This paragraph reports one TCR beta chain. Its target is unknown. The same CDR3 is also encoded by other DNA sequences in this sample. Sorting of CD4+ naive, central memory, regulatory and stem cell-like memory cells was performed via CD45RO/CCR7/CD25/CD127/CD95/CD27. The sample comes from a study of beta chain features in type 1 diabetes. Findings and limits, study-wide: Comparison showed that naive, central memory and Treg TCRB repertoires appeared more similar among patients than among healthy donors. Sequencing from cDNA could over-represent high-TCR-expressing cells. TCRB CDR3s from Type 1 diabetes patients were moderately but significantly shorter in all four CD4+ subsets.

The CDR3 spans 13 residues. Germline lookup yields CDR1 SGHTA and CDR2 FQGNSA. The V gene end was trimmed by 5 bases and the J gene end by 5 bases; junction bases not matched to a gene: 6. What was sequenced were expressed TCRB transcripts, since all of the isolated RNA had been reverse transcribed. The method was immunoSEQ multiplex PCR; TCRdb's version includes in-frame clones alone and lacks a portion of them. This table holds 150,000 to 160,000 clones, approximately 12% found once. What was sequenced was central memory CD4+ T cells from blood. This TCR came from a man younger than 35 in good health. The V gene is TRBV7-2, the J gene TRBJ2-7; 7 positions agree with TRBD1. The CDR3 reads CASSPDRDHEQYF. The DNA for the CDR3 is TGTGCCAGCAGCCCTGACAGGGATCACGAGCAGTACTTC. Using reference TRBV7-2 and TRBJ2-7 for the parts outside the CDR3, the full variable domain is GAGVSQSPSNKVTEKGKDVELRCDPISGHTALYWYRQSLGQGLEFLIYFQGNSAPDKSGLPSDRFSAERTGGSVSTLTIQRTQQEDSAVYLCASSPDRDHEQYFGPGTRLTVT.